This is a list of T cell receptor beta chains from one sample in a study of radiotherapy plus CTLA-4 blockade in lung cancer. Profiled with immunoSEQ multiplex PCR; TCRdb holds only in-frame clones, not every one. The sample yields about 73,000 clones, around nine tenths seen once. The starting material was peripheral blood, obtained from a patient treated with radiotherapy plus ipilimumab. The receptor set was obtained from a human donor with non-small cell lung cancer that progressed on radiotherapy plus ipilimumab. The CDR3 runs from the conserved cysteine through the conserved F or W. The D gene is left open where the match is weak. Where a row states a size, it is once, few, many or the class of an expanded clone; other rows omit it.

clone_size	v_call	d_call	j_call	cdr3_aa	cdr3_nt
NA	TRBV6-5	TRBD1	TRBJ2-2	CASTSDRGRTGELFF	TGTGCCAGCACCTCAGACAGGGGGCGCACCGGGGAGCTGTTTTTT
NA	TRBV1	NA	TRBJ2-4	CTSSQDRVGGAYKNIQYF	TGCACCAGCAGCCAAGATCGGGTAGGGGGGGCCTACAAAAACATTCAGTACTTC
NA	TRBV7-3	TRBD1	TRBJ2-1	CASSFTGGEQFF	TGTGCCAGCAGCTTCACAGGGGGCGAGCAATTCTTC
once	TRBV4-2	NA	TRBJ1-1	CASSQVLSNFATEAFF	TGTGCCAGCAGCCAAGTACTTTCCAACTTTGCCACTGAAGCTTTCTTT
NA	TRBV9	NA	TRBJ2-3	CASSVEGTDTQYF	TGTGCCAGCAGCGTAGAGGGGACAGATACGCAGTATTTT
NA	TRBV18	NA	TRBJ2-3	CASSPLSSTDTQYF	TGTGCCAGCTCACCCCTCTCTAGCACAGATACGCAGTATTTT
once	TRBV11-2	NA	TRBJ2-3	CASSRAGSSTDTQYF	TGTGCCAGCAGCCGGGCGGGCAGTAGCACAGATACGCAGTATTTT
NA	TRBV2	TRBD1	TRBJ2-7	CASRLDRGMGEQYF	TGTGCCAGCAGACTCGACAGGGGAATGGGCGAGCAGTACTTC
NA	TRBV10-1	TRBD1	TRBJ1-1	CASSESTGQLEVFF	TGCGCCAGCAGTGAGTCGACAGGGCAGTTGGAGGTTTTCTTT
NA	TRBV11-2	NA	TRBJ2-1	CASSLSDEQFF	TGTGCCAGCAGCTTATCCGATGAGCAGTTCTTC
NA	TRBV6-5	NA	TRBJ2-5	CASWRIPQETQYF	TGTGCCAGCTGGCGTATACCCCAAGAGACCCAGTACTTC
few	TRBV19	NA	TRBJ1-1	CASSPGLGAEAFF	TGTGCCAGTAGTCCGGGCTTGGGGGCTGAAGCTTTCTTT
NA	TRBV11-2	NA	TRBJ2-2	CATLPDWASSGELFF	TGTGCCACCCTGCCCGACTGGGCTAGCTCCGGGGAGCTGTTTTTT
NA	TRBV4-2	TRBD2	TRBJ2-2	CASSRQLAGVSDTGELFF	TGTGCCAGCAGCCGGCAACTAGCGGGAGTCTCCGACACCGGGGAGCTGTTTTTT
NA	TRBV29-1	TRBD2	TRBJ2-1	CSVGGRSYNEQFF	TGCAGCGTTGGCGGGAGATCTTACAATGAGCAGTTCTTC
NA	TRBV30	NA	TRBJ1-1	CAWNYPTGASTEAFF	TGTGCCTGGAATTACCCGACGGGGGCTTCCACTGAAGCTTTCTTT
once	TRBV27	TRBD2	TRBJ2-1	CATRNFQYASGRLLGEQFF	TGTGCCACCCGTAACTTTCAGTACGCTAGCGGGAGGTTACTCGGTGAGCAGTTCTTC
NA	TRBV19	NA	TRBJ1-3	CASSSETGNTIYF	TGTGCCAGTAGCTCAGAGACTGGAAACACCATATATTTT
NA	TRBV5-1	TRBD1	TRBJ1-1	CASSHGQGNTEAFF	TGCGCCAGCAGCCACGGACAGGGTAACACTGAAGCTTTCTTT
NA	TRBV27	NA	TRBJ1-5	CASSLGQNNQPQHF	TGTGCCAGCAGTTTGGGTCAAAACAATCAGCCCCAGCATTTT
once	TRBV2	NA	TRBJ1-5	CASSSLGNGGQPQHF	TGTGCCAGCAGTTCCCTCGGGAACGGGGGACAGCCCCAGCATTTT
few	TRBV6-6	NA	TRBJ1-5	CASTLGQGSNQPQHF	TGTGCCAGCACCTTGGGGCAGGGGAGCAATCAGCCCCAGCATTTT
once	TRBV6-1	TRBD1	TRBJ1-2	CASSVRDSYGYTF	TGTGCCAGCAGTGTTCGGGACAGCTATGGCTACACCTTC
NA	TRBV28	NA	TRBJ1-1	CASSLHDLILNTEAFF	TGTGCCAGCAGTTTACATGACCTGATTCTGAACACTGAAGCTTTCTTT
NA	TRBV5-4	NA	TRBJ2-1	CASSLGSGRSYNEQFF	TGTGCCAGCAGCTTGGGCAGCGGACGCTCCTACAATGAGCAGTTCTTC
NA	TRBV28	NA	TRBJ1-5	CASRLKGPRVGNQPQHF	TGTGCCAGCAGACTAAAGGGGCCAAGGGTAGGGAATCAGCCCCAGCATTTT
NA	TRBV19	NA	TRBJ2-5	CASSIAGETQYF	TGTGCCAGTAGTATAGCGGGCGAGACCCAGTACTTC
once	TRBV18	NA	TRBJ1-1	CASSILGQNTEAFF	TGTGCCAGCTCAATCCTGGGGCAGAACACTGAAGCTTTCTTT
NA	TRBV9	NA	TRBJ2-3	CASSVGGTENTDTQYF	TGTGCCAGCAGCGTAGGAGGGACGGAGAACACAGATACGCAGTATTTT
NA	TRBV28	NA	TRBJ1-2	CASSPPGPAENGYTF	TGTGCCAGCAGTCCTCCGGGACCTGCAGAGAACGGCTACACCTTC
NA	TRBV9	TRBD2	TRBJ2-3	CASSVDSGRRSDTQYF	TGTGCCAGCAGCGTAGATAGCGGGAGACGGTCAGATACGCAGTATTTT
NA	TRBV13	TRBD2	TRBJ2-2	CASSSYSGRAAGELFF	TGTGCCAGCAGCTCTTATAGCGGGAGGGCCGCCGGGGAGCTGTTTTTT
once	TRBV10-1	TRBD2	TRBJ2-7	CASSAGTSGIYEQYF	TGCGCCAGCAGCGCCGGGACTAGCGGGATCTACGAGCAGTACTTC